These 30 T cell receptor beta chains were all obtained from the same sample, sequenced in a study of cytomegalovirus exposure and HLA in healthy donors. Profiling relied on immunoSEQ multiplex PCR, and the TCRdb table lists in-frame clones only, not all of them. The data contain about 360,000 clones, around 86% of them singletons. Sequences were obtained from PBMCs. The receptor source for this set is a woman between 18 and 30 years old in good health and CMV-seronegative.

This sequence joins TRBV27 and TRBJ2-1; D may be TRBD1 (6 bases). This CDR3 is 14 amino acids long. The germline gives CDR1 MNHEY, CDR2 SMNVEV (reference sequence). The V gene lost 5 bases and the J gene lost 13 bases, with 21 bases spanning the gap. CDR3 DNA sequence: TGTGCCAGCAGTGCGGCGAGACAGGAGTCCTTACAGTTCTTC. This translates into CASSAARQESLQFF.

This clone has only a few counts. This specimen includes other DNA sequences encoding the same CDR3. The rearrangement joins TRBV18 to TRBJ1-1; the D gene is possibly TRBD1 (5 bases). Looked up from germline, CDR1 is KGHSH and CDR2 is LQKENI. V was cut by 3 bases and J by 4 bases, with 9 bases left in between. This CDR3 is 13 amino acids long. The CDR3 sequence is CASSPLGGTEAFF. The CDR3, as DNA: TGTGCCAGCTCACCTCTCGGGGGCACTGAAGCTTTCTTT. The complete variable domain, with remaining parts taken from reference TRBV18 and TRBJ1-1, reads NAGVMQNPRHLVRRRGQEARLRCSPMKGHSHVYWYRQLPEEGLKFMVYLQKENIIDESGMPKERFSAEFPKEGPSILRIQQVVRGDSAAYFCASSPLGGTEAFFGQGTRLTVV.

The chain has TRBV28 and TRBJ2-1; perhaps TRBD1 as D (5 bases). The germline gives CDR1 MDHEN, CDR2 SYDVKM. The CDR3 runs 12 residues. Trimming left V 4 bases short and J 6 bases short, with 7 bases between. This CDR3 is CASSYQGNEQFF. The DNA of the CDR3 is TGTGCCAGCAGTTATCAGGGCAATGAGCAGTTCTTC.

The chain employs TRBV5-1 and TRBJ2-2; 8 positions agree with TRBD1. Germline CDR1 SGHRS, CDR2 YFSETQ. Trimming took 0 bases from V and 5 from J; bases not matched to a gene: 12. This CDR3 is built from 18 residues. CDR3 in amino acids: CASSLDPQGAPVTGELFF. In nucleotides, the CDR3 is TGCGCCAGCAGCTTGGACCCCCAGGGGGCTCCGGTGACCGGGGAGCTGTTTTTT.

The chain employs TRBV4-1 and TRBJ2-3; D not certain. The CDR3 has 15 residues. Trimming removed 4 bases at V and 4 bases at J, with 15 bases between. Germline-derived CDR1 and CDR2 are MGHRA and YSYEKL. The CDR3: CASSPFALIPDTQYF. As DNA, the CDR3 is TGCGCCAGCAGCCCCTTTGCACTGATCCCAGATACGCAGTATTTT.

The chain couples TRBV9 to TRBJ2-7; tentatively, D is TRBD1 (6 bases). Trimming pared 0 bases from V and 3 bases from J, leaving 13 bases between. CDR1 and CDR2 (germline): SGDLS, YYNGEE. CDR3 length: 15 amino acids. The CDR3 DNA follows: TGTGCCAGCAGCGTAGAAGGACAGAACCTCTACGAGCAGTACTTC. Its protein is CASSVEGQNLYEQYF.

This chain uses TRBV6-1 with TRBJ2-7; 13 nucleotides line up with TRBD2. CDR1 and CDR2 from the germline V gene are MNHNS and SASEGT. Trimming took 4 bases from V and 1 from J; bases not matched to a gene: 1. This CDR3 is built from 15 residues. The CDR3 protein is CASSVGLAGSYEQYF. The CDR3 DNA sequence: TGTGCCAGCAGTGTGGGACTAGCGGGGTCCTACGAGCAGTACTTC.

This chain uses TRBV14 with TRBJ1-2; perhaps TRBD1 as D (5 bases). The length of the CDR3 is 15 residues. V was trimmed by 6 bases and J by 4 bases, leaving 18 bases between them. Per germline, CDR1 SGHDN and CDR2 FVKESK. Here the CDR3 reads CASRPSGTTFYGYTF. The CDR3 DNA is TGTGCCAGCAGGCCCTCAGGGACTACCTTCTATGGCTACACCTTC.

The rearrangement uses TRBV7-2 and TRBJ1-1; 10 nucleotides match TRBD1. V lost 0 bases, J lost 3 bases, and 4 bases stayed unmatched. The CDR3 length is 16 residues. Germline assignment: CDR1 SGHTA and CDR2 FQGNSA. The CDR3 sequence is CASSLARTGGDTEAFF. CDR3 bases: TGTGCCAGCAGCTTAGCCAGGACAGGGGGGGACACTGAAGCTTTCTTT.

V gene TRBV2 combines with J gene TRBJ1-2; 10 bases line up with TRBD1. The CDR3 has 13 amino acids. Germline loops: CDR1 SNHLY, CDR2 FYNNEI. The J segment lost 4 bases and the V segment lost 6 bases, leaving 2 bases of the junction unmatched. CDR3 in amino acids: CASRGQGIYGYTF. The CDR3 DNA is TGTGCCAGCAGGGGACAGGGGATCTATGGCTACACCTTC.

The CDR3 DNA is TGTGCCAGCAGCTTATCTAGCGGGGGATACAATGAGCAGTTCTTC. Translation: CASSLSSGGYNEQFF. The chain recombines TRBV7-3 with TRBJ2-1; 10 nucleotides agree with TRBD2. The CDR3 extends over 15 amino acids. Germline trimming cut 2 bases from V and 4 bases from J; bases unmatched to any gene: 2. In germline, CDR1 is SGHTA, CDR2 FQGTGA.

The chain is built from TRBV19 and TRBJ2-2; 9 nucleotides line up with TRBD1. CDR1 and CDR2 (germline): LNHDA, SQIVND (reference sequence). Germline trimming cut 7 bases from V and 3 bases from J; bases unmatched to any gene: 3. The CDR3 has 14 amino acids. CDR3 nucleotide sequence: TGTGCCAGTAAGGGACAGGGACACACCGGGGAGCTGTTTTTT. Its protein is CASKGQGHTGELFF.

The chain is built from TRBV9 and TRBJ1-1; D might be TRBD1 (6 bases). Looked up from germline, CDR1 is SGDLS and CDR2 is YYNGEE. V was clipped by 4 bases and J by 4 bases, with 14 bases between them. The CDR3 length is 14 residues. The CDR3 is CASSQRQAGTEAFF. DNA for the CDR3: TGTGCCAGCAGCCAGCGACAGGCTGGCACTGAAGCTTTCTTT.

This rearrangement joins TRBV7-8 to TRBJ1-5; D gene unclear. In germline, CDR1 is SGHVS, CDR2 FQNEAQ. This CDR3 spans 13 amino acids. V was pared by 5 bases and J by 5 bases, with 10 bases between. The CDR3: CASSRERDQPQHF. The CDR3 region has the DNA TGTGCCAGCAGCAGGGAGCGCGATCAGCCCCAGCATTTT.

As to this clone: Distinct nucleotide sequences in the sample also encode this CDR3. The chain links TRBV30 to TRBJ1-1; the match to TRBD1 covers 9 bases. Trimming cost V 2 bases and J 5 bases; bases outside gene matches: 6. Germline V gives CDR1 GTSNPN, CDR2 SVGIG (reference sequence). The CDR3 extends over 14 amino acids. The CDR3 coding sequence is TGTGCCTGGAGTACAACAGGGGGCGTTACTGAAGCTTTCTTT. Amino acids: CAWSTTGGVTEAFF.

This chain links TRBV5-6 with TRBJ2-3, with TRBD2 matching 10 bases. Germline values: CDR1 SGHDT, CDR2 YYEEEE. This CDR3 has 15 amino acids. With 2 bases clipped from V and 8 bases from J, the junction kept 8 bases outside the gene matches. The CDR3 loop is CASSLRSSGGPTQYF. CDR3 sequence (DNA): TGTGCCAGCAGCTTAAGGTCTAGCGGGGGACCTACGCAGTATTTT. Combining the CDR3 with reference TRBV5-6 and TRBJ2-3 gives the whole variable domain DAGVTQSPTHLIKTRGQQVTLRCSPKSGHDTVSWYQQALGQGPQFIFQYYEEEERQRGNFPDRFSGHQFPNYSSELNVNALLLGDSALYLCASSLRSSGGPTQYFGPGTRLTVL.

This chain's CDR3 is CAIASGGANEQYF. Here the CDR3 DNA reads TGTGCCATCGCTAGCGGGGGGGCAAACGAGCAGTACTTC. The chain employs TRBV2 and TRBJ2-7; 12 nucleotides match TRBD2. V lost 10 bases and J lost 5; bases outside the gene matches: 6. The CDR3 runs to 13 residues. Looked up from germline, CDR1 is SNHLY and CDR2 is FYNNEI.

Note on this clone: In the same sample, other DNA sequences code for this CDR3. The chain is built from TRBV30 and TRBJ1-1; D is unclear. The germline V gene has CDR1 GTSNPN and CDR2 SVGIG (reference sequence). This CDR3 is built from 12 residues. The ends were cut back, 2 bases at V and 0 bases at J, with 4 bases in the middle. Written as DNA, the CDR3 is TGTGCCTGGAGTCCTTTGAACACTGAAGCTTTCTTT. Translating it yields CAWSPLNTEAFF.

CDR3 amino acids: CASSPGWSGSYNEQFF. CDR3 DNA sequence: TGTGCCAGCAGCCCCGGGTGGAGCGGCTCCTACAATGAGCAGTTCTTC. The chain is built from TRBV2 and TRBJ2-1, with a possible D match to TRBD2 (5 bases). CDR1 and CDR2 from the germline V gene are SNHLY and FYNNEI. CDR3 length equals 16 residues. V lost 6 bases and J 0 bases, leaving 15 bases between the germline ends.

In its sample, this clone was seen a few times. V gene TRBV7-9 combines with J gene TRBJ1-3; TRBD1 might be the D (5 bases). This CDR3 is 14 amino acids long. Germline CDR1 reads SEHNR; CDR2 reads FQNEAQ (reference sequence). V dropped 3 bases and J dropped 4 bases, with 10 bases sitting between them. CDR3 region: CASSFSGFGNTIYF. CDR3 in DNA: TGTGCCAGCAGCTTCTCAGGGTTCGGAAACACCATATATTTT.

The rearrangement uses TRBV28 and TRBJ2-7; 8 bases agree with TRBD1. The V and J ends lost 3 bases and 5 bases, in that order; junction bases with no gene match: 15. CDR1 and CDR2 from the germline V gene are MDHEN and SYDVKM. CDR3 length: 17 amino acids. The DNA of the CDR3 is TGTGCCAGCAGTTTCCCCGGACAGGGAAGTTTTCGGGACGAGCAGTACTTC. This encodes CASSFPGQGSFRDEQYF.

The J gene is TRBJ1-1, the V gene TRBV30; TRBD1 matches 7 bases. From germline, CDR1 is GTSNPN and CDR2 SVGIG (reference sequence). The junction had 5 bases not matched to a gene; V was cut back by 2 bases and J by 5 bases. The CDR3 extends over 13 amino acids. CDR3 sequence: CAWSRQGLTEAFF. DNA for the CDR3: TGTGCCTGGAGTCGACAGGGCCTAACTGAAGCTTTCTTT.

The rearrangement joins TRBV10-3 to TRBJ1-2; D gene unclear. Trimming removed 3 bases from V and 0 bases from J, with 8 bases in between. Germline V gives CDR1 ENHRY, CDR2 SYGVKD. The CDR3 totals 14 residues. CDR3 amino acids: CAISETGTNYGYTF. As DNA, the CDR3 is TGTGCCATCAGTGAAACCGGGACTAACTATGGCTACACCTTC.

V and J are TRBV7-6 and TRBJ1-3, with a possible D match to TRBD1 (5 bases). The germline V and J ends were trimmed by 11 bases and 4 bases, with 21 bases remaining between them. CDR3 length: 15 residues. Germline V gene data show CDR1 as SGHVS and CDR2 as FNYEAQ. CDR3 protein: CASGDHARGGNTIYF. DNA for the CDR3: TGTGCCTCGGGGGACCACGCGCGTGGGGGAAACACCATATATTTT. Variable domain in full (rest from reference TRBV7-6 and TRBJ1-3): GAGVSQSPRYKVTKRGQDVALRCDPISGHVSLYWYRQALGQGPEFLTYFNYEAQQDKSGLPNDRFSAERPEGSISTLTIQRTEQRDSAMYRCASGDHARGGNTIYFGEGSWLTVV.

This clone was picked up one time. This CDR3 reads CAWAGSAVYGYTF. The CDR3 coding sequence is TGTGCCTGGGCCGGAAGCGCAGTCTATGGCTACACCTTC. The J gene is TRBJ1-2, the V gene TRBV30; D ambiguous. This CDR3 region has 13 residues. The V and J ends lost 5 bases and 4 bases respectively, with 14 bases between them. The germline V gene encodes CDR1 GTSNPN and CDR2 SVGIG (reference sequence).

The chain's CDR3 is CASSLLYGEQFF. CDR3 DNA: TGTGCCAGCAGTTTATTATACGGGGAGCAGTTCTTC. This chain links TRBV28 with TRBJ2-1; D uncertain. Germline assignment: CDR1 MDHEN and CDR2 SYDVKM. With 1 base removed from V and 10 bases from J, the gap between germline ends came to 8 bases. This CDR3 contains 12 residues. The complete variable domain, with remaining parts taken from reference TRBV28 and TRBJ2-1, reads DVKVTQSSRYLVKRTGEKVFLECVQDMDHENMFWYRQDPGLGLRLIYFSYDVKMKEKGDIPEGYSVSREKKERFSLILESASTNQTSMYLCASSLLYGEQFFGPGTRLTVL.

The chain's CDR3 is CASSPRRGVSYEQYF. The CDR3 DNA sequence: TGTGCCAGCAGCCCACGGAGGGGAGTATCCTACGAGCAGTACTTC. This rearrangement joins TRBV6-5 to TRBJ2-7, with D tentatively TRBD2 (6 bases). CDR1 is MNHEY and CDR2 is SVGAGI in the germline V gene. V lost 6 bases and J lost 1, with 16 bases in between. The CDR3 runs 15 residues.

The rearrangement uses TRBV18 and TRBJ2-3; D remains ambiguous. Per germline, CDR1 KGHSH and CDR2 LQKENI. The germline V and J ends were trimmed by 2 bases and 6 bases, with 6 bases remaining between them. The CDR3 contains 12 residues. CDR3: CASSPVRDTQYF. The CDR3 coding sequence is TGTGCCAGCTCACCAGTGCGGGATACGCAGTATTTT.

The chain recombines TRBV15 with TRBJ2-1, with TRBD2 matching over 8 bases. This CDR3 is 14 amino acids long. Germline loops: CDR1 LNHNV, CDR2 YYDKDF (reference sequence). J was trimmed by 4 bases and V by 3 bases; bases with no gene match: 2. CDR3 protein: CATSSGGVYNEQFF. In nucleotides, the CDR3 is TGTGCCACCAGCAGCGGGGGGGTATACAATGAGCAGTTCTTC.

CDR3 sequence reads: CASRTQERVSEQFF. The CDR3 region has the DNA TGTGCCAGCAGAACCCAGGAGCGGGTGAGCGAGCAGTTCTTC. The J gene is TRBJ2-1, the V gene TRBV27; tentative D call: TRBD2 (6 bases). The CDR3 length is 14 residues. With 6 bases removed from V and 10 bases from J, the gap between germline ends came to 19 bases. Germline loops: CDR1 MNHEY, CDR2 SMNVEV (reference sequence).